The subject of this entry is one TCR beta chain. Its antigen is still unknown. The data are from a study of T cell responses to AZD1222 COVID-19 vaccine. General observations from the study: Donors were chiefly white British, with a greater number of females, and clonal diversity was perhaps underestimated. Two doses of AZD1222 preceded a rise in Spike-specific TCR breadth and depth. Vaccine-associated CD4 TCRs spanned spike, dominant at 160-218 and 743-854. The peak T cell response came first, and repertoires were sampled only after it.

Produced via immunoSEQ multiplex PCR; TCRdb's table is partial and in-frame only. In the table there are 140,000 or so clones, roughly nine tenths of which are singletons. The CDR3 is 17 residues long. With 6 bases removed from V and 2 bases from J, the gap between germline ends came to 23 bases. CDR1 MNHEY and CDR2 SVGEGT come from the germline V gene. The sequence came from an adult who received the AZD1222 COVID-19 vaccine. Sequences were derived from peripheral blood, sampled 28 days after the second AZD1222 dose. This chain connects TRBV6-2 or TRBV6-3 to TRBJ2-7; TRBD1 is a possible D gene (6 bases). The CDR3 spells CASSPRDTRRRTYEQYF. The CDR3 region has the DNA TGTGCCAGCAGCCCTCGGGACACTCGCCGCCGAACCTACGAGCAGTACTTC.